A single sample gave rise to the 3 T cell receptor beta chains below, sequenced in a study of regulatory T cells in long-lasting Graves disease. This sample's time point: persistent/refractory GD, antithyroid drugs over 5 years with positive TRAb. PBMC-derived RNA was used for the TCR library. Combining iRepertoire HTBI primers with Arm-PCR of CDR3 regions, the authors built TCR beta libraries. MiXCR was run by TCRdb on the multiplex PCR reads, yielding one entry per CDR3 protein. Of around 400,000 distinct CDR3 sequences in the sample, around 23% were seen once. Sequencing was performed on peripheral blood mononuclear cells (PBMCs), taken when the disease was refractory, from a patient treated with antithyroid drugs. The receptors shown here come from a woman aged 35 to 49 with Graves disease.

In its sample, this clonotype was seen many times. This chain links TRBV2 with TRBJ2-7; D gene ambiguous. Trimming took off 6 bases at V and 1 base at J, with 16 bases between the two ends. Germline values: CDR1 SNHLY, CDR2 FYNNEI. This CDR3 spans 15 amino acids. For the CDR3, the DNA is TGTGCCAGCAGACGGAAGTTAGAAGGGTCCTACGAGCAGTACTTC. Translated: CASRRKLEGSYEQYF.

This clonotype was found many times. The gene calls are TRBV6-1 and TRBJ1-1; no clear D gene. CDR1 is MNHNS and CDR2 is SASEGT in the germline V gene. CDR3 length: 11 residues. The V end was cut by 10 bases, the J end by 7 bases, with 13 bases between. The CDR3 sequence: CATVADVEAFF. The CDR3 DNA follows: TGTGCCACCGTTGCCGACGTTGAAGCTTTCTTT.

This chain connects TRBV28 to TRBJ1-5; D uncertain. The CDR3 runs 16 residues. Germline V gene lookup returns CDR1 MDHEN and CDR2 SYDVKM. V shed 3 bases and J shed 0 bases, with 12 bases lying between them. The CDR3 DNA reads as TGTGCCAGCAGTTTTCTCCCCATCTATAGCAATCAGCCCCAGCATTTT. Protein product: CASSFLPIYSNQPQHF.